The 12 T cell receptor beta chains below come from one sample, sequenced in a study of blood T cell repertoires in COVID-19. Generated by immunoSEQ multiplex PCR, the TCRdb table keeps only in-frame clones and is missing some. The sample holds 75,000 to 90,000 clones, 80% to 90% seen once. The sequenced material came from peripheral blood. The source is a man older than 75 with acute or convalescent COVID-19.

This clone appeared once. This rearrangement joins TRBV10-1 to TRBJ1-1; 7 bases are a match to TRBD1. Germline V gene data show CDR1 as WNHNN and CDR2 as SYGVQD (reference sequence). The CDR3 runs 14 residues. The V segment lost 6 bases and the J segment 4 bases; nucleotides outside the gene matches: 8. CDR3 in DNA: TGCGCCAGCAGCTCCGGGACAGCGGGCACTGAAGCTTTCTTT. Amino acid sequence: CASSSGTAGTEAFF.

The rearrangement links TRBV18 to TRBJ2-1; TRBD2 agrees at 13 bases. From germline, CDR1 is KGHSH and CDR2 LQKENI. This CDR3 is 17 amino acids long. Trimming cost V 0 bases and J 7 bases; bases outside gene matches: 6. The CDR3 sequence is CASSPPALAGGANEQFF. The CDR3 DNA follows: TGTGCCAGCTCACCACCGGCACTAGCGGGAGGGGCGAATGAGCAGTTCTTC.

CDR3 region: CASSTGTTGGYGYTF. CDR3 DNA sequence: TGTGCCAGTAGTACCGGGACTACGGGGGGCTATGGCTACACCTTC. J is TRBJ1-2 and V is TRBV25-1; a possible D gene is TRBD1 (5 bases). This CDR3 spans 15 amino acids. CDR1 MGHDK and CDR2 SYGVNS come from the germline V gene. V lost 9 bases and J lost 4, with 21 bases in between.

The gene calls are TRBV3-1 (or the pseudogene TRBV3-2) and TRBJ1-6; 8 bases are a match to TRBD1. Germline assignment: CDR1 LGHDT and CDR2 YNNKEL (reference sequence). The CDR3 runs 16 residues. Germline trimming cut 6 bases from V and 5 bases from J; bases unmatched to any gene: 9. The CDR3 protein is CASSRTGTYDNSPLHF. In nucleotides, the CDR3 is TGTGCCAGCAGTCGGACAGGGACCTATGATAATTCACCCCTCCACTTT.

The V gene is TRBV2, the J gene TRBJ1-5; a possible D gene is TRBD1 (5 bases). In germline, CDR1 is SNHLY, CDR2 FYNNEI. CDR3 length: 14 residues. V was cut by 5 bases and J by 7 bases, with 15 bases left in between. The CDR3 nucleotides read TGTGCCAGCAGTAACGGGGGGATCGGACAGCCCCAGCATTTT. Its protein product is CASSNGGIGQPQHF.

This sequence joins TRBV7-9 and TRBJ1-1; D not resolved. V lost 1 base, J lost 6 bases, and 12 bases lay in between. CDR3 length: 14 residues. Germline CDR1 SEHNR, CDR2 FQNEAQ (reference sequence). In DNA form, the CDR3 reads TGTGCCAGCAGCTTAGAACTGAGGGAGGCTGAAGCTTTCTTT. Residues: CASSLELREAEAFF. Combining the CDR3 with reference TRBV7-9 and TRBJ1-1 gives the whole variable domain DTGVSQNPRHKITKRGQNVTFRCDPISEHNRLYWYRQTLGQGPEFLTYFQNEAQLEKSRLLSDRFSAERPKGSFSTLEIQRTEQGDSAMYLCASSLELREAEAFFGQGTRLTVV.

V gene TRBV6-1 combines with J gene TRBJ2-5, with TRBD2 identical over 8 bases. The CDR3 extends over 14 amino acids. The germline V gene has CDR1 MNHNS and CDR2 SASEGT. V lost 1 base and J lost 5; bases outside the gene matches: 3. CDR3 DNA sequence: TGTGCCAGCAGTGAAGTGGCTAGCGGGGAGACCCAGTACTTC. Encoded protein: CASSEVASGETQYF.

This chain joins TRBV4-1 and TRBJ1-5, with D possibly matching TRBD1 (5 bases). The V end lost 3 bases, the J end lost 5 bases, and 8 bases lay between the germline ends. CDR3 length: 13 amino acids. Germline CDR1 MGHRA, CDR2 YSYEKL. The CDR3 region has the DNA TGCGCCAGCAGCCAGACAGAAGATCAGCCCCAGCATTTT. Amino acids: CASSQTEDQPQHF.

CDR3 in amino acids: CASSYGEVGTEAFF. CDR3 nucleotide sequence: TGTGCCAGCAGTTACGGCGAGGTCGGCACTGAAGCTTTCTTT. The V gene is TRBV6-5, the J gene TRBJ1-1; D uncertain. The CDR3 extends over 14 amino acids. Looked up from germline, CDR1 is MNHEY and CDR2 is SVGAGI. The V end lost 2 bases, the J end lost 4 bases, and 11 bases lay between the germline ends.

The chain couples TRBV3-1 (or the pseudogene TRBV3-2) to TRBJ1-2; weak D call: TRBD1 (6 bases). Trimming stripped 6 bases from V and 4 bases from J, with 21 bases between. CDR3 size: 16 residues. The V gene's germline CDR1 is LGHDT and CDR2 YNNKEL (reference sequence). CDR3 sequence: CASRGMVAGQSYGYTF. CDR3 in DNA: TGTGCCAGCAGAGGCATGGTGGCCGGACAGTCCTATGGCTACACCTTC.

The chain combines TRBV5-1 with TRBJ2-7, with TRBD2 identical over 7 bases. Germline V gives CDR1 SGHRS, CDR2 YFSETQ. The ends lost 3 bases at V and 5 bases at J; junction bases unmatched: 8. The length of the CDR3 is 14 residues. The CDR3 region is CASSSGLDFNEQYF. Written as DNA, the CDR3 is TGCGCCAGCAGCTCCGGACTAGACTTTAACGAGCAGTACTTC.

This chain links TRBV10-3 with TRBJ2-5, with 7 bases fitting TRBD1. V was pared by 6 bases and J by 5 bases, with 9 bases of the junction left unmatched. CDR3 length equals 14 residues. Germline V CDR1 and CDR2: ENHRY, SYGVKD. The CDR3 loop reads CAISPTGDGETQYF. The CDR3 DNA is TGTGCCATCAGCCCCACAGGGGACGGGGAGACCCAGTACTTC.